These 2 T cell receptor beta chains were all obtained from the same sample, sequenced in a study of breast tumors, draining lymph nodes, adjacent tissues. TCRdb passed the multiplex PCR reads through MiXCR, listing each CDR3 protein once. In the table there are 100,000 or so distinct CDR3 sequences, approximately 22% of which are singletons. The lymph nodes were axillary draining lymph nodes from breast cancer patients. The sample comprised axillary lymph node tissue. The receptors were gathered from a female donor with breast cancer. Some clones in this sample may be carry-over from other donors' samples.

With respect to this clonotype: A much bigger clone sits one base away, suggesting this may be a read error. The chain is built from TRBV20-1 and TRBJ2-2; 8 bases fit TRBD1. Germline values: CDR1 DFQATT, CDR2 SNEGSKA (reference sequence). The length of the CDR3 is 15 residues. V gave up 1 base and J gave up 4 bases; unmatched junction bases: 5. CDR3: CSARGTGTITGELFF. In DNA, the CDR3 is TGCAGTGCTAGAGGGACAGGGACCATCACCGGGGAGCTGTTTTTT.

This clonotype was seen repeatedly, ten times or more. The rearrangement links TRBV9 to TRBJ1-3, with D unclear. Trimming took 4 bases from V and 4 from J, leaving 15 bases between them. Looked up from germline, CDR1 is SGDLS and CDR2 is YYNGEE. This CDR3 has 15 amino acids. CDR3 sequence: CASSPSGPEGNTIYF. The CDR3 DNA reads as TGTGCCAGCAGCCCCAGCGGCCCCGAGGGAAACACCATATATTTT.